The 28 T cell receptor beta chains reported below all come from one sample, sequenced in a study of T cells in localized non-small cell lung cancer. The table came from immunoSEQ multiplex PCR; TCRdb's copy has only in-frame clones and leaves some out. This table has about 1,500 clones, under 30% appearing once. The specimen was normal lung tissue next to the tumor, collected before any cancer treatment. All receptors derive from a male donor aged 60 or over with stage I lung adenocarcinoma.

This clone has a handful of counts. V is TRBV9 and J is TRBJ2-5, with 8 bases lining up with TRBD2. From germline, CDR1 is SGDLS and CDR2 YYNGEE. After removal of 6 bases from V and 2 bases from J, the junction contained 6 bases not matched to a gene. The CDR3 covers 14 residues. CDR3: CASTPGGWQETQYF. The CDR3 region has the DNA TGTGCCAGCACCCCGGGGGGGTGGCAAGAGACCCAGTACTTC.

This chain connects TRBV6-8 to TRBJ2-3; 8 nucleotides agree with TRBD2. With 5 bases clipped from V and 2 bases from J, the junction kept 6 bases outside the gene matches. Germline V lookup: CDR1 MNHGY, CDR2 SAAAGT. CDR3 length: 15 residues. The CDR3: CASSVVSGDTDTQYF. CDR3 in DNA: TGTGCCAGCAGTGTGGTTAGCGGGGACACAGATACGCAGTATTTT.

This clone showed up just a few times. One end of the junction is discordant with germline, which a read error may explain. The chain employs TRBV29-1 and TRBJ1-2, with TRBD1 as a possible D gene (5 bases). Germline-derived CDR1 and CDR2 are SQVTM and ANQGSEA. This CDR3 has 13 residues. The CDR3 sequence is CSVEVVIGDGYTF. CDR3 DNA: TGCAGCGTGGAAGTGGTTATAGGGGATGGCTACACCTTC. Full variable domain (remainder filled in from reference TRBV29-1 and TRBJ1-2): SAVISQKPSRDICQRGTSLTIQCQVDSQVTMMFWYRQQPGQSLTLIATANQGSEATYESGFVIDKFPISRPNLTFSTLTVSNMSPEDSSIYLCSVEVVIGDGYTFGSGTRLTVV.

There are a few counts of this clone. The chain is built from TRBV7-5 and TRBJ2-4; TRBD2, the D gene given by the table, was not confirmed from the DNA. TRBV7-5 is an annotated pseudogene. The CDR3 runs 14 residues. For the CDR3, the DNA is TGTGCCAGCAGCTTAGGGTCCGGGAATAACATTCAGTACTTC. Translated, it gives CASSLGSGNNIQYF.

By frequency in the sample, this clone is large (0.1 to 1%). The DNA for the CDR3 is TGTGCCAGCAGCCCAGGAGCGCCCCCCAACAATGAGCAGTTCTTC. This sequence encodes CASSPGAPPNNEQFF. The V call is TRBV11-3, the J call TRBJ2-1; D gene uncertain. Trimming shortened V by 5 bases and J by 5 bases, and 16 bases separated the two germline ends. Germline V gene sequence: CDR1 SGHNT, CDR2 YENEEA. The CDR3 loop spans 15 amino acids.

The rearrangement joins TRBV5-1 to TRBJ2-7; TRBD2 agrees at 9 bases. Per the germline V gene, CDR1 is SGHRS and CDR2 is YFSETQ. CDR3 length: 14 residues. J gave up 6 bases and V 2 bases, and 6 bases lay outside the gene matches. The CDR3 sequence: CASSFIAGASEQYF. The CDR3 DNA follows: TGCGCCAGCAGCTTTATAGCGGGAGCTTCCGAGCAGTACTTC.

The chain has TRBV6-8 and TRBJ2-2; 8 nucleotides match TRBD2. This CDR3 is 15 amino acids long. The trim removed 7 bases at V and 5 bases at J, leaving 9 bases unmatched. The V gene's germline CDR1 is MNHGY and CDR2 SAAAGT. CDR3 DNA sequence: TGTGCCAGCAACTTGAGCGGGAGAGGTACCGGGGAGCTGTTTTTT. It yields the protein CASNLSGRGTGELFF.

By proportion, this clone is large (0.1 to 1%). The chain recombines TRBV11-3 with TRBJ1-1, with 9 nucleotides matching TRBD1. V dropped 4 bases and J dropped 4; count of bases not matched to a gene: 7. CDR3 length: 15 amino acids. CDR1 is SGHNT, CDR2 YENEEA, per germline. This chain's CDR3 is CASSSTGGASTEAFF. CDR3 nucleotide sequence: TGTGCCAGCAGCTCAACAGGGGGCGCGTCCACTGAAGCTTTCTTT.

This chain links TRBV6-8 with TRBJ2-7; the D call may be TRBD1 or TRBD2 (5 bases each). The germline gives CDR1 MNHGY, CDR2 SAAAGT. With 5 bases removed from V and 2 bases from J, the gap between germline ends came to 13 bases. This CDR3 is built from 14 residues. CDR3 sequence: CASSRDGSTYEQYF. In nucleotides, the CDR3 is TGTGCCAGCAGTCGGGACGGCTCCACCTACGAGCAGTACTTC.

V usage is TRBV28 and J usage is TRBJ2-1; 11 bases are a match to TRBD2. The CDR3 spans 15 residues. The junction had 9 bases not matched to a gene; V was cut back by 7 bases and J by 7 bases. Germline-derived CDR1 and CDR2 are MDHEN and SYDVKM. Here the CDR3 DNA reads TGTGCCAGCAACCCCCCGGGACTAGCGGCTAATGAGCAGTTCTTC. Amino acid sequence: CASNPPGLAANEQFF.

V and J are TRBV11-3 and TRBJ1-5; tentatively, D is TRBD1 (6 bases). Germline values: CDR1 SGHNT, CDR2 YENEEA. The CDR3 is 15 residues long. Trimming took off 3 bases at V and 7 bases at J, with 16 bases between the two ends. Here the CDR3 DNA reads TGTGCCAGCAGCTTTGGTGCGGGGGCCCCACAGCCCCAGCATTTT. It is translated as CASSFGAGAPQPQHF. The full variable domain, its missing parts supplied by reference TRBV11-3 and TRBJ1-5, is EAGVVQSPRYKIIEKKQPVAFWCNPISGHNTLYWYLQNLGQGPELLIRYENEEAVDDSQLPKDRFSAERLKGVDSTLKIQPAELGDSAVYLCASSFGAGAPQPQHFGDGTRLSIL.

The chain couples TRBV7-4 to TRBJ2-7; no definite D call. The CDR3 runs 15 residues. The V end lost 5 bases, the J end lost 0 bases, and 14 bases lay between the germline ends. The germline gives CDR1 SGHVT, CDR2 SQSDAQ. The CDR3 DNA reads TGTGCCAGCAGCCAAGAATACCCAAGCTCCTACGAGCAGTACTTC. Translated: CASSQEYPSSYEQYF.

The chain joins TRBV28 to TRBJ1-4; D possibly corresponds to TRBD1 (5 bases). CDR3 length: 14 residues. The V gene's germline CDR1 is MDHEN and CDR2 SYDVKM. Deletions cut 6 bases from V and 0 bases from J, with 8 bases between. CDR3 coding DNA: TGTGCCAGCAGGGGGACCGCAACTAATGAAAAACTGTTTTTT. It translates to CASRGTATNEKLFF. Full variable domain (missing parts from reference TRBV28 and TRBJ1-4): DVKVTQSSRYLVKRTGEKVFLECVQDMDHENMFWYRQDPGLGLRLIYFSYDVKMKEKGDIPEGYSVSREKKERFSLILESASTNQTSMYLCASRGTATNEKLFFGSGTQLSVL.

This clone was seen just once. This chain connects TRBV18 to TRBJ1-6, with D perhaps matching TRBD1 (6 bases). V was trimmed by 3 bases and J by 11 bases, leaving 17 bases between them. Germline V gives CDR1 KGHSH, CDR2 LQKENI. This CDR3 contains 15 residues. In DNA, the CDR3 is TGTGCCAGCTCACCTTCGGCACGGACAGCCGCACCCCTCCACTTT. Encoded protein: CASSPSARTAAPLHF. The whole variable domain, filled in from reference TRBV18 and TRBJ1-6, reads NAGVMQNPRHLVRRRGQEARLRCSPMKGHSHVYWYRQLPEEGLKFMVYLQKENIIDESGMPKERFSAEFPKEGPSILRIQQVVRGDSAAYFCASSPSARTAAPLHFGNGTRLTVT.

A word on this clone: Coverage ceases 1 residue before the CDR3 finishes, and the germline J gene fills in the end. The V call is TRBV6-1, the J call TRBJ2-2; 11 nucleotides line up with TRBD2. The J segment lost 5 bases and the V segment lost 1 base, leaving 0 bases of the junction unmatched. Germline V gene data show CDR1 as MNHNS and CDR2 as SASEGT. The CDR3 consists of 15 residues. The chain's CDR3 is CASSEGLAGTGELFF. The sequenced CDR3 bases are TGTGCCAGCAGTGAAGGACTAGCGGGGACCGGGGAGCTGTTT.

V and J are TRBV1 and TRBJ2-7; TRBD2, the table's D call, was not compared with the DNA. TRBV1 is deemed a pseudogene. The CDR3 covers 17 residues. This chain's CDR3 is CASSLYLAGPTSYEQYF. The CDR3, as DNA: TGCGCCAGCAGCTTGTACCTAGCGGGACCCACCTCCTACGAGCAGTACTTC.

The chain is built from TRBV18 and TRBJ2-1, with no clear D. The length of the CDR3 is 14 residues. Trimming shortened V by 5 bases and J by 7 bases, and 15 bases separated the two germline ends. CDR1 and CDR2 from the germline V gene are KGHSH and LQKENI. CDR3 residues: CASSSLLGRNEQFF. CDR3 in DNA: TGTGCCAGCTCATCCCTATTAGGTAGGAATGAGCAGTTCTTC. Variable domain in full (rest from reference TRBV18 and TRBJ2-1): NAGVMQNPRHLVRRRGQEARLRCSPMKGHSHVYWYRQLPEEGLKFMVYLQKENIIDESGMPKERFSAEFPKEGPSILRIQQVVRGDSAAYFCASSSLLGRNEQFFGPGTRLTVL.

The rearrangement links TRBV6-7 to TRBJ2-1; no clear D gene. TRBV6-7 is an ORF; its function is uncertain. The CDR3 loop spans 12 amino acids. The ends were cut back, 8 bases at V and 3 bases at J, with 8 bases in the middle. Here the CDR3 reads CASRKDYNEQFF. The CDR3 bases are TGTGCCAGCCGAAAGGACTACAATGAGCAGTTCTTC.

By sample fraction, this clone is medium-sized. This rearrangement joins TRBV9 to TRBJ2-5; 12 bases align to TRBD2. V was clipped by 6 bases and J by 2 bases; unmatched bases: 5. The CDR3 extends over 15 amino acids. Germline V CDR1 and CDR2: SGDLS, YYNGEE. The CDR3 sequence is CASTTSGGIQETQYF. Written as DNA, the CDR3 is TGTGCCAGCACCACTAGCGGGGGGATTCAAGAGACCCAGTACTTC. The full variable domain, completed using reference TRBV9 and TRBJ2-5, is DSGVTQTPKHLITATGQRVTLRCSPRSGDLSVYWYQQSLDQGLQFLIQYYNGEERAKGNILERFSAQQFPDLHSELNLSSLELGDSALYFCASTTSGGIQETQYFGPGTRLLVL.

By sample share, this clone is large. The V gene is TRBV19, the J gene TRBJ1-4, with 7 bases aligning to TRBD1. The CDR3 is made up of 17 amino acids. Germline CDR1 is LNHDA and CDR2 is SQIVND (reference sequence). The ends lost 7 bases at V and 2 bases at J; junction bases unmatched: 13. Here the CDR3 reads CASIPTGRRGTNEKLFF. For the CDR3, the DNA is TGTGCCAGTATCCCGACAGGGCGGCGGGGGACTAATGAAAAACTGTTTTTT.

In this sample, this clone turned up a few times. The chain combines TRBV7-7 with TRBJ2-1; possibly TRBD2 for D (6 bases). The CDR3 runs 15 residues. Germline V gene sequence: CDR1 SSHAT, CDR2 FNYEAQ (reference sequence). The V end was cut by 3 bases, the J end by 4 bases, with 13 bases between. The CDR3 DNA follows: TGTGCCAGCAGCTTGGTTGGGGGGAGTTACAATGAGCAGTTCTTC. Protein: CASSLVGGSYNEQFF. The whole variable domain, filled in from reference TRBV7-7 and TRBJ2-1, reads GAGVSQSPRYKVTKRGQDVTLRCDPISSHATLYWYQQALGQGPEFLTYFNYEAQPDKSGLPSDRFSAERPEGSISTLTIQRTEQRDSAMYRCASSLVGGSYNEQFFGPGTRLTVL.

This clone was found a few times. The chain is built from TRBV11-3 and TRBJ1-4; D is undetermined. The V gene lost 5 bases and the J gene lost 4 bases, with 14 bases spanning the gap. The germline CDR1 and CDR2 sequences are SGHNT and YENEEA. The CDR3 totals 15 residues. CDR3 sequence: CASSGRTAHNEKLFF. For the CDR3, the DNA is TGTGCCAGCAGCGGGAGGACGGCCCATAATGAAAAACTGTTTTTT.

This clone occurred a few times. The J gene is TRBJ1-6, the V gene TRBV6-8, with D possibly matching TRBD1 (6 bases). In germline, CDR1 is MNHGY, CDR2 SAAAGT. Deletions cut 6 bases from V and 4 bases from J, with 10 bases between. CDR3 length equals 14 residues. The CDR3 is CASSWDMYNSPLHF. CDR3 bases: TGTGCCAGCAGCTGGGACATGTATAATTCACCCCTCCACTTT.

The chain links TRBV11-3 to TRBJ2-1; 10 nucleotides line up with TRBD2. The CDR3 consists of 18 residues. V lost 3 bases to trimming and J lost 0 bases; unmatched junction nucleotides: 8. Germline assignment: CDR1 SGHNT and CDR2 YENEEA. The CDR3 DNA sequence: TGTGCCAGCAGCTTGGGTCTAGCGGGGGAAACCTCCTACAATGAGCAGTTCTTC. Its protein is CASSLGLAGETSYNEQFF.

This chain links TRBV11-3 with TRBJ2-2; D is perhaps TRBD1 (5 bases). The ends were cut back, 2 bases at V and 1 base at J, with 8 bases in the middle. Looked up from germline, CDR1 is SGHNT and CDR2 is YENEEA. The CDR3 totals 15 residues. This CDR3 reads CASSLNTGNTGELFF. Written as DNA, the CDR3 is TGTGCCAGCAGCTTAAATACAGGGAACACCGGGGAGCTGTTTTTT.

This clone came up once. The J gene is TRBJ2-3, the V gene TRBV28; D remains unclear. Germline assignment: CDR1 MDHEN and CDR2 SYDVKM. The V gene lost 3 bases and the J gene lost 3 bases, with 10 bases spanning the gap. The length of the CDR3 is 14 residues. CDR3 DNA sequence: TGTGCCAGCAGTTTGGCGGAAGGAACAGATACGCAGTATTTT. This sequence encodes CASSLAEGTDTQYF. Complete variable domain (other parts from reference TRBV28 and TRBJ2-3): DVKVTQSSRYLVKRTGEKVFLECVQDMDHENMFWYRQDPGLGLRLIYFSYDVKMKEKGDIPEGYSVSREKKERFSLILESASTNQTSMYLCASSLAEGTDTQYFGPGTRLTVL.

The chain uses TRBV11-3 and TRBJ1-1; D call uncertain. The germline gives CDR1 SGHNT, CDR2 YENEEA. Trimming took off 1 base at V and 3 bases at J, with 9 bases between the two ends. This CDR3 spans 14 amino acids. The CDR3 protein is CASSLGEGHTEAFF. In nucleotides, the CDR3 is TGTGCCAGCAGCTTAGGTGAAGGGCACACTGAAGCTTTCTTT.

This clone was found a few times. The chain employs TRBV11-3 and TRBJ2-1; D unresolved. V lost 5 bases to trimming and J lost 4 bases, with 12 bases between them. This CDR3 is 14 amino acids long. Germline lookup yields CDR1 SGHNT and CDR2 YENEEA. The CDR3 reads CASSPHDIYNEQFF. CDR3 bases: TGTGCCAGCAGCCCCCATGACATATACAATGAGCAGTTCTTC.